This T cell receptor beta chain is from a study of cytomegalovirus exposure and HLA in healthy donors. Study-wide points: The authors confirmed in vitro that three CMV-associated chains were specific for CMV antigens.

Regarding this clone: Its antigen is unidentified.

Germline lookup yields CDR1 LNHDA and CDR2 SQIVND (reference sequence). CDR3 length: 14 residues. The V segment lost 5 bases and the J segment 2 bases; nucleotides outside the gene matches: 6. The PCR had 60 Vbeta and 13 Jbeta primers. Sequencing used immunoSEQ multiplex PCR; TCRdb keeps in-frame clones, though not all of them. The data contain some 270,000 clones, 80% of them singletons. The sequence came from a girl aged 2 to 10 in good health and CMV-seronegative. Sequences were obtained from PBMCs. V is TRBV19 and J is TRBJ2-7, with TRBD1 matching 7 bases. The CDR3 region is CASSQDRVAYEQYF. The CDR3 nucleotides read TGTGCCAGTAGTCAAGACAGGGTAGCCTACGAGCAGTACTTC.